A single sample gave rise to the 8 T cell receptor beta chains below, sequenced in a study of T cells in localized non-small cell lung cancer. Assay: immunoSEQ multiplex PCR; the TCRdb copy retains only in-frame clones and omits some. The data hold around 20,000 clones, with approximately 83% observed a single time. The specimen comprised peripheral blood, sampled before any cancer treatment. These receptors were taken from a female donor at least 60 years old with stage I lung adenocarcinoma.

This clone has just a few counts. This CDR3 reads CASSFFVGHTEAFF. DNA for the CDR3: TGTGCCAGCAGCTTCTTCGTGGGGCACACTGAAGCTTTCTTT. V and J are TRBV11-2 and TRBJ1-1; possibly TRBD1 for D (5 bases). The CDR3 loop spans 14 amino acids. Trimming cost V 3 bases and J 3 bases, with 11 bases left between them. Germline CDR1 and CDR2: SGHAT and FQNNGV.

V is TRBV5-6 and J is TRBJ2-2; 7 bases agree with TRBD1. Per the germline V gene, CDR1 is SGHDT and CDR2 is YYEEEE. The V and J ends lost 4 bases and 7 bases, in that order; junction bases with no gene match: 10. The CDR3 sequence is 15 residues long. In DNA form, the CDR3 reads TGTGCCAGCAGCCCAAGGACAGGTGCTAGCGGGGAGCTGTTTTTT. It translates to CASSPRTGASGELFF.

CDR3 residues: CAWRRTRAYGYTF. The DNA of the CDR3 is TGTGCCTGGCGACGCACTCGGGCCTATGGCTACACCTTC. The chain employs TRBV30 and TRBJ1-2; D is unresolved. Trimming cost V 5 bases and J 4 bases, with 14 bases left between them. The germline CDR1 and CDR2 sequences are GTSNPN and SVGIG (reference sequence). The length of the CDR3 is 13 residues.

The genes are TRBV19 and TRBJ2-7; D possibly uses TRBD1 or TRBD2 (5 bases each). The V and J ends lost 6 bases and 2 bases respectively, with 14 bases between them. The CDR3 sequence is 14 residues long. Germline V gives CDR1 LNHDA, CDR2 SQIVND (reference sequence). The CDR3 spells CASRWGTDTYEQYF. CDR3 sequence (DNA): TGTGCCAGTAGGTGGGGGACGGACACCTACGAGCAGTACTTC. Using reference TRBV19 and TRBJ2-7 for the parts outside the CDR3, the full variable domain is DGGITQSPKYLFRKEGQNVTLSCEQNLNHDAMYWYRQDPGQGLRLIYYSQIVNDFQKGDIAEGYSVSREKKESFPLTVTSAQKNPTAFYLCASRWGTDTYEQYFGPGTRLTVT.

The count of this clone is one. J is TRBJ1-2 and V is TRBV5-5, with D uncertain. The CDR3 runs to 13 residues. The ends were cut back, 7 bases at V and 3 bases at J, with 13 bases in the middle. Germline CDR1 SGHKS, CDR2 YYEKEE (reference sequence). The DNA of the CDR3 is TGTGCCAGCCATTTCTCTGGCGACTATGGCTACACCTTC. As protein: CASHFSGDYGYTF.

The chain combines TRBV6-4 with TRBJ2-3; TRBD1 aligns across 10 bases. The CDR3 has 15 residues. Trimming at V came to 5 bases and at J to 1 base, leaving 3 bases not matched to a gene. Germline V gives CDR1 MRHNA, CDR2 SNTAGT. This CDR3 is CASSLGQGGTDTQYF. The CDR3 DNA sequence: TGTGCCAGCAGTCTCGGACAGGGGGGCACAGATACGCAGTATTTT.

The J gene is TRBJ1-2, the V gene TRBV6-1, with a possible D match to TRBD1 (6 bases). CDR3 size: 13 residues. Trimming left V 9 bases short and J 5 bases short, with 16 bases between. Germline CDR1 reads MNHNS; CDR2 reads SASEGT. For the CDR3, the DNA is TGTGCCAGTCTTGGACAGAACGATTATGGCTACACCTTC. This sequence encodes CASLGQNDYGYTF.

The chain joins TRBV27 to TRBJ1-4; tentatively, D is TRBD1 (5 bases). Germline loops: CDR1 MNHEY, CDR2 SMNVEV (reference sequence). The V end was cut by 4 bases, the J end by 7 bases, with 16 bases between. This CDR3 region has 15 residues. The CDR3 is CASSYTGRGGEKLFF. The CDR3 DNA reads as TGTGCCAGCAGTTATACGGGGAGGGGTGGTGAAAAACTGTTTTTT.